The 10 T cell receptor beta chains given below trace back to one sample, sequenced in a study of neurological immune-mediated disorders. One entry per CDR3 protein results from TCRdb running MiXCR on the 5' RACE reads. Of roughly 25,000 distinct CDR3 sequences in the sample, 6.5% to 8.5% are singletons; the top ten hold approximately 4.8%. Source material: PBMCs. The origin of the receptors is a woman in her thirties or forties in good health.

This clonotype ranks as medium-sized. The rearrangement uses TRBV5-1 and TRBJ2-5; a weak D match, TRBD2 (5 bases). This CDR3 comprises 14 residues. V lost 3 bases and J 0 bases, leaving 9 bases between the germline ends. Germline V CDR1 and CDR2: SGHRS, YFSETQ. This CDR3 is CASSSSGDQETQYF. DNA for the CDR3: TGCGCCAGCAGCTCTTCCGGGGACCAAGAGACCCAGTACTTC.

The sample holds many counts of this clonotype. V and J are TRBV5-1 and TRBJ2-7, with D tentatively TRBD2 (5 bases). Per germline, CDR1 SGHRS and CDR2 YFSETQ. The V end lost 7 bases, the J end lost 0 bases, and 14 bases lay between the germline ends. This CDR3 has 14 residues. CDR3 in amino acids: CASCDSASSYEQYF. The CDR3 coding sequence is TGCGCCAGCTGCGATAGCGCGAGCTCCTACGAGCAGTACTTC.

Points on this clonotype: A read error may explain this, as a much larger clone is one base away. The genes are TRBV6-5 and TRBJ1-3; D gene ambiguous. CDR3 size: 14 residues. The V gene's germline CDR1 is MNHEY and CDR2 SVGAGI. The CDR3 protein is CDSSYKGTRNTIYF. CDR3 DNA: TGTGACAGCAGTTATAAGGGCACCCGAAACACCATATATTTT.

This clonotype was seen ten or more times. V is TRBV29-1 and J is TRBJ2-7; D perhaps matches TRBD2 (5 bases). The length of the CDR3 is 15 residues. V was trimmed by 6 bases and J by 3 bases, leaving 21 bases between them. Looked up from germline, CDR1 is SQVTM and CDR2 is ANQGSEA. The CDR3 region is CSVLGGQKASYEQYF. The CDR3 nucleotides read TGCAGCGTCCTAGGCGGGCAGAAGGCGAGCTACGAGCAGTACTTC.

In this sample, this clonotype turned up many times. The chain combines TRBV5-1 with TRBJ2-7; D uncertain. CDR1 is SGHRS and CDR2 is YFSETQ in the germline V gene. Trimming left V 0 bases short and J 2 bases short, with 6 bases between. CDR3 length: 13 amino acids. The CDR3 reads CASSLALAYEQYF. Here the CDR3 DNA reads TGCGCCAGCAGCTTGGCGTTGGCCTACGAGCAGTACTTC.

This clonotype was counted at least ten times. The CDR3 sequence is CSVNRQGAMNTGELFF. In DNA, the CDR3 is TGCAGCGTTAACCGACAGGGGGCCATGAACACCGGGGAGCTGTTTTTT. This sequence joins TRBV29-1 and TRBJ2-2; TRBD1 aligns across 10 bases. Germline trimming cut 5 bases from V and 1 base from J; bases unmatched to any gene: 7. The CDR3 contains 16 residues. Germline assignment: CDR1 SQVTM and CDR2 ANQGSEA.

This clonotype is labeled medium-sized. The V gene is TRBV5-6, the J gene TRBJ2-2, with 9 bases lining up with TRBD1. CDR1 and CDR2 (germline): SGHDT, YYEEEE. CDR3 length equals 16 residues. The junction had 10 bases not matched to a gene; V was cut back by 4 bases and J by 6 bases. The CDR3 nucleotides read TGTGCCAGCAGCCTCCGGGACAGGGTTCAACCCGGGGAGCTGTTTTTT. Translation: CASSLRDRVQPGELFF.

This clonotype was recorded at least ten times. The rearrangement joins TRBV30 to TRBJ1-2; D is ambiguous. The germline gives CDR1 GTSNPN, CDR2 SVGIG (reference sequence). This CDR3 has 12 amino acids. Trimming pared 2 bases from V and 7 bases from J, leaving 11 bases between. As DNA, the CDR3 is TGTGCCTGGAGTTTTGGAGGGTCTGGCTACACCTTC. Amino acid sequence: CAWSFGGSGYTF.

V and J are TRBV6-2 or TRBV6-3 and TRBJ2-5; TRBD2 matches at 12 bases. The V gene's germline CDR1 is MNHEY and CDR2 SVGEGT. J was trimmed by 4 bases and V by 0 bases; bases with no gene match: 6. This CDR3 has 17 residues. CDR3 nucleotide sequence: TGTGCCAGCAGTTACTCGGCTAGCGGGAGGGCCCGAGAGACCCAGTACTTC. Its protein product is CASSYSASGRARETQYF.

This clonotype was detected ten times or more. The V gene is TRBV9, the J gene TRBJ2-7; TRBD2 aligns across 9 bases. Germline V lookup: CDR1 SGDLS, CDR2 YYNGEE. Trimming at V came to 3 bases and at J to 3 bases, leaving 4 bases not matched to a gene. This CDR3 contains 14 residues. This chain's CDR3 is CASSERLADYEQYF. In DNA form, the CDR3 reads TGTGCCAGCAGCGAGAGACTAGCGGACTACGAGCAGTACTTC.